This TCR beta chain was retrieved from a study of OX40 agonist ivuxolimab in advanced cancers. Overall study context: Patients were around 83% male with ages roughly 20 to 90, mean 60. Eligibility admitted prior anti-PD-1, anti-PD-L1 or anti-CTLA-4 therapy; roughly 39% had some.

Profiled with immunoSEQ multiplex PCR; TCRdb holds only in-frame clones, not every one. The sample shows about 60,000 clones, around four fifths of them seen only once. There are 14 residues in the CDR3. Trimming cost V 3 bases and J 4 bases, with 9 bases left between them. In germline, CDR1 is SGHNT, CDR2 YENEEA. The source is an adult with an advanced solid tumor such as melanoma, head and neck, liver or kidney cancer. The gene calls are TRBV11-3 and TRBJ2-2; D may be TRBD2 (5 bases). Sequencing used CD4+ or CD8+ T cells sorted from blood, obtained in a trial of the OX40 agonist ivuxolimab. The CDR3 spells CASSLRELTGELFF. The CDR3, as DNA: TGTGCCAGCAGCTTGAGGGAACTCACCGGGGAGCTGTTTTTT.